Shown below are 9 T cell receptor beta chains from a single sample sequenced in a study of shared clonotypes between healthy human individuals (dated by TCRdb to the early 2020s). The library relied on the immunoSEQ multiplex PCR assay. In its TCRdb copy, this immuneACCESS table keeps in-frame sequences only and misses some clones. Where compared with another copy, unresolved V genes explain less than half of these, and the others have no known cause. This sample gives a few million clones in total; nearly 97% of them show up just once. The ten largest clones add up to roughly 0.13% of the sample. Sequenced input: naive CD4+ T cells sorted from blood. The cell subset or site label on this specimen signifies: CD45RA+ positively selected. These receptor sequences come from a man aged 18 to 35 in good health.

The CDR3 sequence is CASKRISGGANNEQFF. The CDR3 DNA reads as TGTGCCAGCAAGAGGATTAGCGGGGGGGCGAACAATGAGCAGTTCTTC. This rearrangement joins TRBV2 to TRBJ2-1; 11 positions agree with TRBD2. The CDR3 has 16 residues. The V gene's germline CDR1 is SNHLY and CDR2 FYNNEI. The V gene end was trimmed by 7 bases and the J gene end by 5 bases; junction bases not matched to a gene: 10.

The chain joins TRBV2 to TRBJ1-3, with 7 bases lining up with TRBD1. Germline V gene lookup returns CDR1 SNHLY and CDR2 FYNNEI. J gave up 2 bases and V 6 bases, and 7 bases lay outside the gene matches. The CDR3 is 15 amino acids. For the CDR3, the DNA is TGTGCCAGCAGCCGACAGGGCCAAGCTGGAAACACCATATATTTT. This sequence encodes CASSRQGQAGNTIYF. Full variable domain (outside the CDR3, taken from reference TRBV2 and TRBJ1-3): EPEVTQTPSHQVTQMGQEVILRCVPISNHLYFYWYRQILGQKVEFLVSFYNNEISEKSEIFDDQFSVERPDGSNFTLKIRSTKLEDSAMYFCASSRQGQAGNTIYFGEGSWLTVV.

The J gene is TRBJ2-4, the V gene TRBV25-1; D is ambiguous. CDR1 MGHDK and CDR2 SYGVNS come from the germline V gene. CDR3 length equals 15 residues. The V end lost 3 bases, the J end lost 0 bases, and 9 bases lay between the germline ends. CDR3 nucleotides: TGTGCCAGCAGTGACGGTAGGCTAGCCAAAAACATTCAGTACTTC. This gives the protein CASSDGRLAKNIQYF. The full variable domain, its missing parts supplied by reference TRBV25-1 and TRBJ2-4, is EADIYQTPRYLVIGTGKKITLECSQTMGHDKMYWYQQDPGMELHLIHYSYGVNSTEKGDLSSESTVSRIRTEHFPLTLESARPSHTSQYLCASSDGRLAKNIQYFGAGTRLSVL.

The V gene is TRBV5-6, the J gene TRBJ2-1, with a weak D call TRBD2 (5 bases). V was pared by 2 bases and J by 3 bases, with 12 bases between. The CDR3 contains 15 residues. In germline, CDR1 is SGHDT, CDR2 YYEEEE. The CDR3 protein is CASSFGGFVYNEQFF. Here the CDR3 DNA reads TGTGCCAGCAGCTTTGGCGGGTTCGTCTACAATGAGCAGTTCTTC.

V is TRBV27 and J is TRBJ1-5; 12 bases map to TRBD1. The CDR3 contains 15 residues. V lost 6 bases and J lost 6; bases outside the gene matches: 6. CDR1 and CDR2 from the germline V gene are MNHEY and SMNVEV (reference sequence). The DNA of the CDR3 is TGTGCCAGCAGGGCCGGGACAGGGGGCACTCAGCCCCAGCATTTT. This gives the protein CASRAGTGGTQPQHF.

Comments on this clone: Other DNA sequences of this sample code for an identical CDR3. V gene TRBV30 combines with J gene TRBJ1-1; possibly TRBD1 for D (5 bases). CDR3 length: 14 amino acids. V was cut by 0 bases and J by 1 base, with 9 bases left in between. Per germline, CDR1 GTSNPN and CDR2 SVGIG (reference sequence). CDR3 coding DNA: TGTGCCTGGAGTGTCTCCAGGGCGAACACTGAAGCTTTCTTT. Translating it yields CAWSVSRANTEAFF.

The V and J genes are TRBV7-8 and TRBJ2-6, with D perhaps matching TRBD1 (6 bases). This CDR3 is built from 16 residues. The V end lost 3 bases, the J end lost 2 bases, and 11 bases lay between the germline ends. Germline-derived CDR1 and CDR2 are SGHVS and FQNEAQ. CDR3 sequence (DNA): TGTGCCAGCAGCTTTCTGGGGGCAGCTGGGGCCAACGTCCTGACTTTC. Translation: CASSFLGAAGANVLTF.

The chain employs TRBV6-1 and TRBJ2-7, with 8 nucleotides matching TRBD1. Looked up from germline, CDR1 is MNHNS and CDR2 is SASEGT. With 6 bases clipped from V and 0 bases from J, the junction kept 7 bases outside the gene matches. The CDR3 has 15 residues. Here the CDR3 DNA reads TGTGCCAGCAGATCCGGACAGGGTTCCTCCTACGAGCAGTACTTC. Its protein product is CASRSGQGSSYEQYF.

The gene calls are TRBV30 and TRBJ1-2; the D is unclear. The V gene lost 0 bases and the J gene lost 2 bases, with 10 bases spanning the gap. This CDR3 region has 14 residues. In germline, CDR1 is GTSNPN, CDR2 SVGIG (reference sequence). The CDR3 DNA reads TGTGCCTGGAGTGTCAACCTAGGGAACTATGGCTACACCTTC. Its protein product is CAWSVNLGNYGYTF.